This T cell receptor beta chain was sequenced in a study of beta chain features in type 1 diabetes. Study results and caveats: Fewer junction insertions and more nucleotide deletions appeared in type 1 diabetes patients. Amplification by PCR could prefer shorter templates, with the same effect in patients and controls. Researchers report that Type 1 diabetes patients had moderately but significantly shorter TCRB CDR3s across all four CD4+ subsets.

The V end was cut by 4 bases, the J end by 1 base, with 11 bases between. CDR1 and CDR2 (germline): SGHRS, YFSETQ. The CDR3 is 14 amino acids. This clone was counted between two and nine times. The antigen is undetermined. CD4+ naive, central memory, regulatory and stem cell-like memory cells were sorted via CD45RO/CCR7/CD25/CD127/CD95/CD27. The isolated RNA, all of it, was reverse transcribed, so expressed TCRB transcripts were what got sequenced. Assay used: immunoSEQ multiplex PCR; TCRdb lists only in-frame clones, some missing. The sample contains nearly 700,000 clones, roughly 12% of which appear only once.

The receptor's source is a man younger than 30 with type 1 diabetes. The V call is TRBV5-1, the J call TRBJ1-1, with D possibly TRBD1 on 5 matching bases. Input material: naive CD4+ T cells from blood. The CDR3 sequence: CASSPLGTNTEAFF. CDR3 DNA: TGCGCCAGCAGCCCTTTGGGGACGAACACTGAAGCTTTCTTT.